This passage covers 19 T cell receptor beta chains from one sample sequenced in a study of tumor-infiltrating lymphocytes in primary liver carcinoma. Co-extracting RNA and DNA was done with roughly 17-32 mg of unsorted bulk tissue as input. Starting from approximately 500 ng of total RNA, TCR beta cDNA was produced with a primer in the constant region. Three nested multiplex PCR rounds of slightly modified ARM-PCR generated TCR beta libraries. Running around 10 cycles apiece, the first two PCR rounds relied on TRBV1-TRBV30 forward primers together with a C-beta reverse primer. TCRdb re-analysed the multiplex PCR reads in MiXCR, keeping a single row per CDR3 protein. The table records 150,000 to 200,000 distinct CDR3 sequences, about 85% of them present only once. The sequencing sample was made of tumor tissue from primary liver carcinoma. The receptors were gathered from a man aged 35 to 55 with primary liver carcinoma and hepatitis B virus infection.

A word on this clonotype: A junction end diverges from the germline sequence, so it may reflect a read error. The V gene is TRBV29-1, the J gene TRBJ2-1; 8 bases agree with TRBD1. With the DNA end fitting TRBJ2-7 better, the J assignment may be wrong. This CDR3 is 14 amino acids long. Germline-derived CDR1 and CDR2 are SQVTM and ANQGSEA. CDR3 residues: CSIEVMQGASEQYF. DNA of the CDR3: TGCAGCATTGAAGTGATGCAGGGGGCGAGTGAGCAGTACTTC.

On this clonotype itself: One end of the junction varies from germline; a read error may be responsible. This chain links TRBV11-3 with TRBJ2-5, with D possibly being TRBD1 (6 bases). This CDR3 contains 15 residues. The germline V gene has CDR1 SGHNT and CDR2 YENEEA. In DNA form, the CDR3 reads TGTGCCAGCATCCCCCGGTCAGTCCCAGGGGTGACCCAGTATTTC. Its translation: CASIPRSVPGVTQYF.

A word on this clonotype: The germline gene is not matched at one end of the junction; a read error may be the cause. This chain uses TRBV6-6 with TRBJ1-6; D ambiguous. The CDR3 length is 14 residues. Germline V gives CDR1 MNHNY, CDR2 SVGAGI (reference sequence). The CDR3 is CASSYSGRNSPLHF. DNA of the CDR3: TGTGCAAGCAGTTACTCGGGAAGGAATTCACCCCTCCACTTT.

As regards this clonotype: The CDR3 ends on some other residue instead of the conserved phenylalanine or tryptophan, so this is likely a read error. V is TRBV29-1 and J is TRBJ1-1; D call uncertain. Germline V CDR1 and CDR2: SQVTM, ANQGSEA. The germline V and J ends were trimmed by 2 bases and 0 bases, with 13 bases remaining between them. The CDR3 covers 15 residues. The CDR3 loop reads CSVEHGWGMNTEAFL. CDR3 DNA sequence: TGCAGCGTTGAACACGGTTGGGGAATGAACACTGAAGCTTTCCTT.

CDR3 nucleotide sequence: TGTGCCAGGAGTCTAGATTCCAGCGGGAGCACAGATACGCAGTATTTT. Amino acids: CARSLDSSGSTDTQYF. The chain links TRBV12-3 or TRBV12-4 to TRBJ2-3; possible D gene TRBD2, 6 bases. CDR3 length: 16 residues. Trimming took off 9 bases at V and 0 bases at J, with 19 bases between the two ends.

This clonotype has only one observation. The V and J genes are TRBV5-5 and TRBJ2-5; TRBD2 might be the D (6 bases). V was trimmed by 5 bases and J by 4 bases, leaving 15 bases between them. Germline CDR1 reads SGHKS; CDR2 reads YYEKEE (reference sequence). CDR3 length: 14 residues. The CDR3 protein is CASRMKTSGETQYF. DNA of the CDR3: TGTGCCAGCAGAATGAAGACTAGTGGAGAGACCCAGTACTTC.

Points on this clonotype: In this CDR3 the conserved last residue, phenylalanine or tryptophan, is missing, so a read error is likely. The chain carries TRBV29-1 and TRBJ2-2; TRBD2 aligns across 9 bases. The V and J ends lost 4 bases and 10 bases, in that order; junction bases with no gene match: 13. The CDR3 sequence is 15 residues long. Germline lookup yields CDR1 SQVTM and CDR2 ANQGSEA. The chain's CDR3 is CSVGTSAANSVELFI. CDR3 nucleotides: TGCAGCGTTGGGACTAGCGCGGCGAACAGCGTGGAGCTGTTTATT.

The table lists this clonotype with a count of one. The CDR3 DNA sequence: TGTGCCAGCAGTTCTTCCGATGCGGACACTGAAGCTTTCTTT. Residues: CASSSSDADTEAFF. The V call is TRBV12-3 or TRBV12-4, the J call TRBJ1-1; D ambiguous. CDR3 length equals 14 residues. V shed 4 bases and J shed 3 bases, with 12 bases lying between them.

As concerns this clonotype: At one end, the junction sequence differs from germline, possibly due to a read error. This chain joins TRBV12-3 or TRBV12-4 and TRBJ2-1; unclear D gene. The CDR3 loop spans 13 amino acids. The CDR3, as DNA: TGCGCCAGCAGTTTCCTCGTTTGCAATGAGCAGTTCTTC. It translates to CASSFLVCNEQFF.

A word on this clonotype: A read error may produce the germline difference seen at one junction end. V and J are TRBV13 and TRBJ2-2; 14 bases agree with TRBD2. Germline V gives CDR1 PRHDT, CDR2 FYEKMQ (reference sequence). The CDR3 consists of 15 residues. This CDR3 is CTSILTSGRAGKLFF. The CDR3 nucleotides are TGTACCAGCATCTTGACTAGCGGGAGGGCCGGGAAGCTGTTTTTT.

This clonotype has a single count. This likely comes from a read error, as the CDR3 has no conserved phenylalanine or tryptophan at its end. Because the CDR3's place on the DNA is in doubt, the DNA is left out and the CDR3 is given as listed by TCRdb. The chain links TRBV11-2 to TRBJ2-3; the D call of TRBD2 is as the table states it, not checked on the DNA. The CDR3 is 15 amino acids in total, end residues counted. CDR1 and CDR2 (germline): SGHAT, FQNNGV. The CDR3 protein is CASSDSGRFTVTKYY.

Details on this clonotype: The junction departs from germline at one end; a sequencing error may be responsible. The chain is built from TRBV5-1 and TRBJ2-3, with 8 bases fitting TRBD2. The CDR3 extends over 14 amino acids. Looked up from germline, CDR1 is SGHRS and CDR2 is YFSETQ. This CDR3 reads CASSLLAGTDTQFF. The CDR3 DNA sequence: TGCGCCAGCAGCTTGCTAGCGGGCACAGATACGCAGTTTTTT.

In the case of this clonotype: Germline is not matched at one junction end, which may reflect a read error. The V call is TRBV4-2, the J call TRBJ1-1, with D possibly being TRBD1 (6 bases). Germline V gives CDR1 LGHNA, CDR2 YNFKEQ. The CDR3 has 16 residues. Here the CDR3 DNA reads TGCGCCAGCAGCATATTTGCCCAAGACGGGGACACTAAAGCTTTCTTT. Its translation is CASSIFAQDGDTKAFF.

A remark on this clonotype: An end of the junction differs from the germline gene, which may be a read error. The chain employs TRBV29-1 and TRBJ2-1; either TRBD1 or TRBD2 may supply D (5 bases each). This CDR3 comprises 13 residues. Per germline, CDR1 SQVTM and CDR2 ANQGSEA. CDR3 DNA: TGCAGTGTTGATAAGGGACCGCCCAATGTGCAGTTCTTC. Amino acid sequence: CSVDKGPPNVQFF.

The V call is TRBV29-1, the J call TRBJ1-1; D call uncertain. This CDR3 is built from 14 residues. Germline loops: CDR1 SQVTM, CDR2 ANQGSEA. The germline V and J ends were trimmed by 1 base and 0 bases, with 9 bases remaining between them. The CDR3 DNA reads TGCAGCGTTGAAGTTAGCCTCATGAACACTGAAGCTTTCTTT. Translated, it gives CSVEVSLMNTEAFF.

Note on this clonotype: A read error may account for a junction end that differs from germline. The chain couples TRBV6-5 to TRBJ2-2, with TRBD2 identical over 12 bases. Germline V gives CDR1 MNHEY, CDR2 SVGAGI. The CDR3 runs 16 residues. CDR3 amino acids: CASSYLTSGRHGEVFF. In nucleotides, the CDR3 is TGTGCCAGCAGTTACTTGACTAGCGGGAGACACGGGGAGGTGTTTTTT.

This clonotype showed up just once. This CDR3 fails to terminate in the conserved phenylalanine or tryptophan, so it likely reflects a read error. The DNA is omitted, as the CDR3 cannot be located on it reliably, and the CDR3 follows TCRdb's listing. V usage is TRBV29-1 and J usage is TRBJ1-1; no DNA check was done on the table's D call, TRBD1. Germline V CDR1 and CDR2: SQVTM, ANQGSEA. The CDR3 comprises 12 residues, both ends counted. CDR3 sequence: CSASQGRAEVFI.

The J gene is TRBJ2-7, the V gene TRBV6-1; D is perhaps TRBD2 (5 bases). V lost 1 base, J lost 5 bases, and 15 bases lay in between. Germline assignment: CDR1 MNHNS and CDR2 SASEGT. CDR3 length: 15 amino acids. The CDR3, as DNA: TGTGCCAGCAGTGAAGTTAGGGAGTTAGGCAACGAGCAGTACTTC. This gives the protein CASSEVRELGNEQYF.

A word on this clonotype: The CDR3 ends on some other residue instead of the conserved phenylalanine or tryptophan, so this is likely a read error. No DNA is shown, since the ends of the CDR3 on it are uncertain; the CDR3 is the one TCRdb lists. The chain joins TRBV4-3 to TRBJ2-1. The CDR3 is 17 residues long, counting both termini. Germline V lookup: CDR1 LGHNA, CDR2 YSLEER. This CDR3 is CASSQDLAGASYNEHFL.